What follows are 6 T cell receptor beta chains derived from one specimen sequenced in a study of cytomegalovirus exposure and HLA in healthy donors. The PCR made use of 60 Vbeta and 13 Jbeta primers. Clones were sequenced by immunoSEQ multiplex PCR, and TCRdb holds only the in-frame ones, with some missing. The sample lists under 120,000 clones; around three quarters were seen once. Input material: PBMCs. The receptors were sampled from a middle-aged man in good health and CMV-seropositive.

The genes are TRBV5-1 and TRBJ2-7; 8 nucleotides align to TRBD1. CDR3 length: 13 residues. From germline, CDR1 is SGHRS and CDR2 YFSETQ. V was clipped by 7 bases and J by 2 bases; unmatched bases: 5. The DNA of the CDR3 is TGCGCCAGCGGGCAGGGGGCGACCTACGAGCAGTACTTC. Its translation is CASGQGATYEQYF.

Of note for this clone: The junction departs from the called germline gene at one end, perhaps through a read error. V gene TRBV5-4 combines with J gene TRBJ1-2; TRBD1 matches 7 bases. Germline CDR1 reads SGHNT; CDR2 reads YYREEE (reference sequence). This CDR3 region has 15 residues. This chain's CDR3 is CASSLGMDRRNGYTF. The DNA of the CDR3 is TGTGCCAGCAGTTTGGGGATGGACAGGAGGAATGGCTACACCTTC.

Regarding this clone: Other nucleotide sequences from this sample produce the same CDR3. The chain couples TRBV5-1 to TRBJ1-3; 8 nucleotides align to TRBD1. Germline V gene data show CDR1 as SGHRS and CDR2 as YFSETQ. Losses at the gene ends were 3 bases for V and 3 bases for J; bases not matched to a gene: 8. This CDR3 contains 16 residues. The CDR3 DNA reads as TGCGCCAGCAGCTACACCGGACAGGGATATGGAAACACCATATATTTT. This translates into CASSYTGQGYGNTIYF.

CDR3 DNA: TGTGCCAGCAGCTCGACAGGGGGAAGATACGAGCAGTACTTC. As protein: CASSSTGGRYEQYF. This rearrangement joins TRBV5-4 to TRBJ2-5, with 9 bases aligning to TRBD1. The J call may be wrong; the DNA end is better matched by TRBJ2-7. Germline V gene data show CDR1 as SGHNT and CDR2 as YYREEE (reference sequence). CDR3 length: 14 amino acids.

The chain has TRBV20-1 and TRBJ1-1, with no clear D. V was clipped by 4 bases and J by 4 bases, with 4 bases between them. The CDR3 contains 10 residues. Per germline, CDR1 DFQATT and CDR2 SNEGSKA (reference sequence). CDR3 protein: CSAKLTEAFF. For the CDR3, the DNA is TGCAGTGCTAAGCTCACTGAAGCTTTCTTT.

The chain is built from TRBV12-5 and TRBJ1-1, with TRBD1 identical over 9 bases. V lost 1 base to trimming and J lost 10 bases; unmatched junction nucleotides: 7. Per the germline V gene, CDR1 is LGHNT and CDR2 is FRNRAP. This CDR3 contains 14 residues. The CDR3, as DNA: TGTGCTAGTGGTTTGGGTCTTACAGGGGGCTCAGCTTTCTTT. Translation: CASGLGLTGGSAFF.